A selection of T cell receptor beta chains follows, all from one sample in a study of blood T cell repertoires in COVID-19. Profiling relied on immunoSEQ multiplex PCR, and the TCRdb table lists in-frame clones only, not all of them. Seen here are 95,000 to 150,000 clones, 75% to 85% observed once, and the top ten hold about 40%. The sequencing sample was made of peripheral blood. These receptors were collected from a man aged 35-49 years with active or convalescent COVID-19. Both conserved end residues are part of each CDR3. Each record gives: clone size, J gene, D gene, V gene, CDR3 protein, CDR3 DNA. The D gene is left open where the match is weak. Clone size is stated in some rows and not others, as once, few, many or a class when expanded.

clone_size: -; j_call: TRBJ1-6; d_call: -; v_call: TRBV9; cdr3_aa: CASSAGTPYNSPLHF; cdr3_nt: TGTGCCAGCAGCGCCGGGACACCCTATAATTCACCCCTCCACTTT
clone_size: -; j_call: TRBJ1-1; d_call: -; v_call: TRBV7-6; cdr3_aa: CASSPFGGGTNTEAFF; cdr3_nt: TGTGCCAGCAGCCCCTTCGGCGGAGGGACGAACACTGAAGCTTTCTTT
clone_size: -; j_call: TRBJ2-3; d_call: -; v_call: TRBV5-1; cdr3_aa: CASSLPVGREPYSTDTQYF; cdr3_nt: TGCGCCAGCAGCTTGCCGGTCGGAAGGGAGCCATATAGCACAGATACGCAGTATTTT
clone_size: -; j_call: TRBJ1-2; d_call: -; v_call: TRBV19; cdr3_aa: CASSLTGDGGYTF; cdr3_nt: TGTGCCAGTAGTTTAACAGGCGATGGTGGCTACACCTTC
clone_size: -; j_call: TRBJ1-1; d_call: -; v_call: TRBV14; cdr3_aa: CASSLGLGGLAEAFF; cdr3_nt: TGTGCCAGCAGCCTGGGATTAGGGGGATTAGCTGAAGCTTTCTTT
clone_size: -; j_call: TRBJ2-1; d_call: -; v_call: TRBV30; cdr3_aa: CAWSNRVSQFF; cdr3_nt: TGTGCCTGGAGCAACAGGGTCAGCCAGTTCTTC
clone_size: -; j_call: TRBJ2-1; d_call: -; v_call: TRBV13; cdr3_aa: CASSLTGVEGEQFF; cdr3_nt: TGTGCCAGCAGCTTAACGGGAGTGGAAGGTGAGCAGTTCTTC
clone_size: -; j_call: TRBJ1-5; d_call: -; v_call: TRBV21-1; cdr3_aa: CATPLEPLGAQHF; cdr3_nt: TGTGCCACCCCCCTCGAGCCCCTGGGAGCCCAGCATTTT
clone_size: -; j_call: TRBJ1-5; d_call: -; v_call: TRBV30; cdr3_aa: CAWGLGGKGQPQHF; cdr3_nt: TGTGCCTGGGGGCTAGGGGGTAAAGGGCAGCCCCAGCATTTT
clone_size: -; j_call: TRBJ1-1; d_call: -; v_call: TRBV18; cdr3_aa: CASSTTENTEAFF; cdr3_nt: TGTGCCAGCTCGACGACAGAGAACACTGAAGCTTTCTTT
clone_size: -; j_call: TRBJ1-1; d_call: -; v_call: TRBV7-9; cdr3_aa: CASSYSQENTEAFF; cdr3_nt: TGTGCCAGCAGCTATAGCCAAGAGAACACTGAAGCTTTCTTT
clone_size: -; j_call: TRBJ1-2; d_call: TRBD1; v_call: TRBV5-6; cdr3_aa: CASSPDRRGGYTF; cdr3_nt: TGTGCCAGCAGCCCGGACAGGAGAGGTGGCTACACCTTC
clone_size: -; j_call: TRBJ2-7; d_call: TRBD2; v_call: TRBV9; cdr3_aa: CASSVVAGSAEQYF; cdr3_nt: TGTGCCAGCAGCGTAGTAGCGGGGAGTGCCGAGCAGTACTTC
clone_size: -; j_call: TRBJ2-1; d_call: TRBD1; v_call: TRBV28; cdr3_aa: CASSSAGTGGNEQFF; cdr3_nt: TGTGCCAGCAGTTCGGCCGGGACAGGGGGAAATGAGCAGTTCTTC
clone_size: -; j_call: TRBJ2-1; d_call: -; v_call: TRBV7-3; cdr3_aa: CASSLDYQRVNEQFF; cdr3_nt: TGTGCCAGCAGCTTAGACTACCAGAGAGTCAATGAGCAGTTCTTC
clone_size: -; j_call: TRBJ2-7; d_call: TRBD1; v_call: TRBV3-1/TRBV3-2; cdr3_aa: CASSHWDSPEQYF; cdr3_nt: TGTGCCAGCAGCCACTGGGACAGCCCAGAGCAGTACTTC
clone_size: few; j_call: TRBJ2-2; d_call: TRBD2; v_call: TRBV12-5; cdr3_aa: CASPPEPRGGTGELFF; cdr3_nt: TGTGCTAGCCCCCCCGAACCCCGGGGGGGCACCGGGGAGCTGTTTTTT
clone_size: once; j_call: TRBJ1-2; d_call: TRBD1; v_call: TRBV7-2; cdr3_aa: CASSPQGQGGRGYTF; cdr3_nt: TGTGCCAGCAGCCCCCAAGGACAGGGAGGACGGGGCTACACCTTC
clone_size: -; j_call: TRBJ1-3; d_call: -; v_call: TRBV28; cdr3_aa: CASSPAGGERNTIYF; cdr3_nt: TGTGCCAGCAGTCCCGCGGGGGGGGAGCGAAACACCATATATTTT
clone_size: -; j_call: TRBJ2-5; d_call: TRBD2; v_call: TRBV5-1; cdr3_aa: CASSPSGVPRIVQETQYF; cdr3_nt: TGCGCCAGCAGCCCTAGCGGGGTTCCGAGAATTGTACAAGAGACCCAGTACTTC
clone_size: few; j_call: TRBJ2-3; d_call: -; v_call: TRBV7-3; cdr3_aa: CASSRGGVNTDTQYF; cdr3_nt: TGTGCCAGCAGCCGTGGCGGGGTGAACACAGATACGCAGTATTTT
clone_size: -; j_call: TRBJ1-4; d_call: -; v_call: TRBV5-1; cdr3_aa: CASSLGQSTNEKLFF; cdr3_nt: TGCGCCAGCAGCCTAGGACAGTCAACTAATGAAAAACTGTTTTTT
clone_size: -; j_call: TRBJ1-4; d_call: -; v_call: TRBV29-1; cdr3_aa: CSVGPRAGRSEKLFF; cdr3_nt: TGCAGCGTTGGGCCCCGGGCAGGGAGGAGTGAAAAACTGTTTTTT
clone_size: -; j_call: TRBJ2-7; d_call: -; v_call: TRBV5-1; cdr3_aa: CASSLVQGRSYEQYF; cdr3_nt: TGCGCCAGCAGCTTGGTTCAGGGGCGATCCTACGAGCAGTACTTC
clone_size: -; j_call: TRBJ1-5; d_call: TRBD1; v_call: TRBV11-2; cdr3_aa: CASSPMGQGNQPQHF; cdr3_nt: TGTGCCAGCAGCCCCATGGGACAGGGCAATCAGCCCCAGCATTTT
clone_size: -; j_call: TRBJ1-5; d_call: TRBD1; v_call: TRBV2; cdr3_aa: CASRETGNSNQPQHF; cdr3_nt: TGTGCCAGCAGGGAGACAGGGAATAGCAATCAGCCCCAGCATTTT
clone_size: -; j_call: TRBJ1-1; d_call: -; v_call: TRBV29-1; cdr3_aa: CSVEVPGSLAEAFF; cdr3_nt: TGCAGCGTTGAAGTCCCCGGGTCCCTCGCTGAAGCTTTCTTT
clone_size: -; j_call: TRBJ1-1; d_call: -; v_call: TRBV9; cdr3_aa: CASSFQTSGNTEAFF; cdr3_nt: TGTGCCAGCAGCTTCCAGACTAGCGGGAACACTGAAGCTTTCTTT
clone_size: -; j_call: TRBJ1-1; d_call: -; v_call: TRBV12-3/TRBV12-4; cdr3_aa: CASSREKYTEAFF; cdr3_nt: TGTGCCAGCTCAAGGGAGAAATACACTGAAGCTTTCTTT
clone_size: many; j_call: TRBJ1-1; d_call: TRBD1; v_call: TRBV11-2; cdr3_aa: CASSLGGQGPEAFF; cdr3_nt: TGTGCCAGCAGCTTAGGAGGACAGGGCCCTGAAGCTTTCTTT
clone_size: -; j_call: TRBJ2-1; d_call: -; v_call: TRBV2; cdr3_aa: CASSRRTASSYNEQFF; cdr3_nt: TGTGCCAGCAGTCGACGGACAGCAAGCTCCTACAATGAGCAGTTCTTC
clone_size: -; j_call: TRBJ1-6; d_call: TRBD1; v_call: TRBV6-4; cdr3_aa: CASSVSPTGVNSPLHF; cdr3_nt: TGTGCCAGCAGTGTCTCCCCGACAGGGGTTAATTCACCCCTCCACTTT
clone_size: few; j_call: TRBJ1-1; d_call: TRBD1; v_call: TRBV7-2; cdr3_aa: CASSSSGGAMTEAFF; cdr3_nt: TGTGCCAGCAGCTCCTCAGGGGGCGCGATGACTGAAGCTTTCTTT
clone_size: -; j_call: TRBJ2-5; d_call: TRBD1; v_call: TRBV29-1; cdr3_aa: CSVAGGAETQYF; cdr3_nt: TGCAGCGTTGCAGGGGGAGCAGAGACCCAGTACTTC
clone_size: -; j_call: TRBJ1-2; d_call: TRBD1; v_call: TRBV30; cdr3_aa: CAWSATGTADLGYTF; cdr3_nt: TGTGCCTGGAGTGCCACCGGGACAGCTGATCTGGGCTACACCTTC
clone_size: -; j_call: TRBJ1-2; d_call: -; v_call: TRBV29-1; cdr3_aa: CSVGQDGYTF; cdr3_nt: TGCAGCGTTGGCCAGGATGGCTACACCTTC
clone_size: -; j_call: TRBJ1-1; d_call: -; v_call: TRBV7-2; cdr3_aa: CASSLAHSLPAFF; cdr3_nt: TGTGCCAGCAGCTTAGCCCACTCCTTACCAGCTTTCTTT
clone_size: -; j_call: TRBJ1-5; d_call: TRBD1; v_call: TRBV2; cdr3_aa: CASMGTENQPQHF; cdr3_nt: TGTGCCAGCATGGGGACAGAAAATCAGCCCCAGCATTTT
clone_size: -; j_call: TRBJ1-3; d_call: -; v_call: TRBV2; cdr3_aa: CASSEMVAARKNTIYF; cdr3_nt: TGTGCCAGCAGTGAAATGGTGGCTGCTCGCAAAAACACCATATATTTT
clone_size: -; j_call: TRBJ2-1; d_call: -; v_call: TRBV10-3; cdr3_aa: CAIRAQGASSYNEQFF; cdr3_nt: TGTGCCATCAGGGCACAGGGTGCGTCCTCCTACAATGAGCAGTTCTTC
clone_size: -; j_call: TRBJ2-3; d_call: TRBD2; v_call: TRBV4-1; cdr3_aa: CASSLGLAGGSDTQYF; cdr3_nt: TGCGCCAGCAGCCTGGGACTAGCGGGAGGGTCGGATACGCAGTATTTT